Below, one T cell receptor beta chain is given with its context. Its antigen remains unknown. The sample is drawn from a study of memory CD8 T cells in hepatitis C reinfection. Only in-frame clones appear in the TCRdb table, and some are missing; sequencing was by immunoSEQ multiplex PCR. The sample shows 45,000 to 65,000 clones, about nine tenths of them seen only once. Overall study results and limits: Five or six donors were too few for definitive public clonotype conclusions.

Time point denoted: pre-reinfection, 55 to 20 weeks before reinfection detection. The sorted cells went straight to TCR sequencing with no prior in vitro expansion. The V end lost 3 bases, the J end lost 7 bases, and 7 bases lay between the germline ends. The CDR3 loop spans 11 amino acids. CDR1 SEHNR and CDR2 FQNEAQ come from the germline V gene (reference sequence). The chain joins TRBV7-9 to TRBJ2-7; D remains ambiguous. This sequence originates from a man younger than 35 with hepatitis C virus infection. Specimen: naive CD8+ T cells sorted from blood. CDR3 region: CASSFGWEQYF. CDR3 nucleotides: TGTGCCAGCAGCTTCGGTTGGGAGCAGTACTTC.